Shown below are 15 T cell receptor beta chains from a single sample sequenced in a study of T-cell memory formation after mild COVID-19. TCRdb redid the calling of the 5' RACE reads with MiXCR, one entry per CDR3 protein. This table has tens of thousands of distinct CDR3 sequences, over 15% appearing once. Sample: PBMCs or a T cell subset sorted from them (not recorded which). Receptors were obtained from an adult woman who had mild COVID-19 (a few samples of this study predate the infection). Cell type and time point are not known.

There are a few counts of this clonotype. The V and J genes are TRBV7-9 and TRBJ2-2, with TRBD2 matching over 11 bases. Germline CDR1 and CDR2: SEHNR and FQNEAQ (reference sequence). V lost 7 bases and J lost 7; bases outside the gene matches: 5. The CDR3 spans 14 residues. The CDR3 region is CASTATSGDGELFF. In DNA, the CDR3 is TGTGCCAGCACCGCGACTAGCGGGGACGGGGAGCTGTTTTTT.

For the CDR3, the DNA is TGTGCCAGCAGCTTGGCGGCGACTGGGAGCACAGATACGCAGTATTTT. Protein: CASSLAATGSTDTQYF. This chain links TRBV5-6 with TRBJ2-3; D gene uncertain. The CDR3 is made up of 16 amino acids. With 0 bases removed from V and 0 bases from J, the gap between germline ends came to 11 bases. Germline V gives CDR1 SGHDT, CDR2 YYEEEE.

This clonotype was counted a few times. V is TRBV11-2 and J is TRBJ2-1, with 9 bases identical to TRBD2. This CDR3 spans 16 amino acids. Germline V gives CDR1 SGHAT, CDR2 FQNNGV. The trim removed 5 bases at V and 8 bases at J, leaving 13 bases unmatched. This CDR3 reads CASSPLLGAGGDEQFF. Here the CDR3 DNA reads TGTGCCAGCAGCCCACTACTCGGGGCGGGAGGGGATGAGCAGTTCTTC.

The rearrangement uses TRBV19 and TRBJ1-1, with unresolved D. V lost 6 bases and J 8 bases, leaving 22 bases between the germline ends. The CDR3 totals 15 residues. The germline V gene encodes CDR1 LNHDA and CDR2 SQIVND (reference sequence). In nucleotides, the CDR3 is TGTGCCAGTAGCACTACCCCAGGCCCAGGTGTGGAAGCTTTCTTT. Its protein is CASSTTPGPGVEAFF.

The chain has TRBV20-1 and TRBJ2-1, with D perhaps TRBD2 (6 bases). Germline loops: CDR1 DFQATT, CDR2 SNEGSKA (reference sequence). Between the trimmed V and J ends, which lost 1 base and 6 bases, there was a span of 7 bases. The CDR3 covers 12 residues. The CDR3 DNA reads TGCAGTGCTAGAGGACTAGTCAATGAGCAGTTCTTC. Protein product: CSARGLVNEQFF.

The rearrangement joins TRBV2 to TRBJ1-2; D ambiguous. The CDR3 has 14 residues. Germline V CDR1 and CDR2: SNHLY, FYNNEI. V was trimmed by 3 bases and J by 0 bases, leaving 8 bases between them. CDR3 coding DNA: TGTGCCAGCAGTGATTCCGAGACTAACTATGGCTACACCTTC. Amino acid sequence: CASSDSETNYGYTF.

This clonotype was detected a few times. V usage is TRBV4-1 and J usage is TRBJ2-7; TRBD1 might be the D (5 bases). The CDR3 extends over 14 amino acids. Trimming cost V 5 bases and J 0 bases, with 11 bases left between them. In germline, CDR1 is MGHRA, CDR2 YSYEKL. The CDR3 here is CASSNWGNSYEQYF. CDR3 DNA sequence: TGCGCCAGCAGCAACTGGGGCAACTCCTACGAGCAGTACTTC.

This clonotype was counted between two and nine times. The chain uses TRBV20-1 and TRBJ2-3; no clear D. This CDR3 is built from 14 residues. Trimming cost V 0 bases and J 0 bases, with 7 bases left between them. CDR1 and CDR2 (germline): DFQATT, SNEGSKA (reference sequence). The DNA of the CDR3 is TGCAGTGCTAGAGATGCCCCCAGCACAGATACGCAGTATTTT. Its protein is CSARDAPSTDTQYF.

The rearrangement joins TRBV7-9 to TRBJ1-3; TRBD1 is a possible D gene (6 bases). Germline loops: CDR1 SEHNR, CDR2 FQNEAQ (reference sequence). Trimming left V 5 bases short and J 0 bases short, with 14 bases between. The CDR3 sequence is 16 residues long. CDR3 sequence: CASSHTGYSSGNTIYF. The CDR3 nucleotides are TGTGCCAGCAGCCATACAGGGTATAGCTCTGGAAACACCATATATTTT.

In its sample, this clonotype was seen a few times. The gene calls are TRBV9 and TRBJ2-1; tentatively, D is TRBD2 (6 bases). The ends were cut back, 7 bases at V and 2 bases at J, with 16 bases in the middle. The CDR3 runs to 15 residues. Germline-derived CDR1 and CDR2 are SGDLS and YYNGEE. In nucleotides, the CDR3 is TGTGCCAGCGCGTCAAGTTCGGGGGCCTACAATGAGCAGTTCTTC. Amino acids: CASASSSGAYNEQFF.

The CDR3 loop is CASVPSVAGELDEQFF. Written as DNA, the CDR3 is TGTGCCAGCGTCCCAAGCGTAGCGGGAGAATTGGATGAGCAGTTCTTC. This sequence joins TRBV11-2 and TRBJ2-1; 9 positions match TRBD2. J gave up 8 bases and V 8 bases, and 16 bases lay outside the gene matches. The germline gives CDR1 SGHAT, CDR2 FQNNGV. The CDR3 is 16 amino acids.

This clonotype was counted only a few times. V is TRBV7-9 and J is TRBJ2-7, with TRBD1 matching over 9 bases. Germline CDR1 and CDR2: SEHNR and FQNEAQ (reference sequence). Trimming at V came to 4 bases and at J to 1 base, leaving 2 bases not matched to a gene. This CDR3 region has 14 residues. The CDR3 DNA follows: TGTGCCAGCAGCTCGACAGGGGGGTCCTACGAGCAGTACTTC. Its protein product is CASSSTGGSYEQYF.

V and J are TRBV9 and TRBJ2-3, with D perhaps matching TRBD1 (6 bases). CDR1 is SGDLS and CDR2 is YYNGEE in the germline V gene. V dropped 3 bases and J dropped 6 bases, with 17 bases sitting between them. The CDR3 length is 15 residues. The CDR3: CASSGADSLLDTQYF. CDR3 DNA: TGTGCCAGCAGCGGTGCGGACAGCCTCCTTGATACGCAGTATTTT.

This chain links TRBV20-1 with TRBJ2-7; D call uncertain. V was pared by 7 bases and J by 1 base, with 17 bases between. The V gene's germline CDR1 is DFQATT and CDR2 SNEGSKA (reference sequence). The CDR3 loop spans 14 amino acids. The CDR3 loop reads CSVLNPGFSYEQYF. CDR3 coding DNA: TGCAGTGTGCTTAACCCGGGTTTTTCCTACGAGCAGTACTTC.

This clonotype came up a few times. The chain links TRBV20-1 to TRBJ2-1, with 7 nucleotides matching TRBD2. Germline assignment: CDR1 DFQATT and CDR2 SNEGSKA (reference sequence). This CDR3 spans 11 amino acids. J gave up 10 bases and V 6 bases, and 6 bases lay outside the gene matches. The CDR3: CSAGRAGEQFF. CDR3 bases: TGCAGTGCGGGGAGGGCCGGGGAGCAGTTCTTC.